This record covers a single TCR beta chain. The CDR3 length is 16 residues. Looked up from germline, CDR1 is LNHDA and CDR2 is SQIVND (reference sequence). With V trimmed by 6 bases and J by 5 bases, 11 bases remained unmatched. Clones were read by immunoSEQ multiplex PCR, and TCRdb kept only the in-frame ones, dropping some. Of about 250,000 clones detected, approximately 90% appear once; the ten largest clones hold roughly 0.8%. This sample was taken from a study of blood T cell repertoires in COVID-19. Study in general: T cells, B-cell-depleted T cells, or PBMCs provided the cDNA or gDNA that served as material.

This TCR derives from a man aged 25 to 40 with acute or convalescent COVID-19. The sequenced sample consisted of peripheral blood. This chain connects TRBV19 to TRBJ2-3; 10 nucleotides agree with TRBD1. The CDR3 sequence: CASSRTGQGVRDTQYF. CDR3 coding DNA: TGTGCCAGTAGCAGGACCGGACAGGGGGTCAGAGATACGCAGTATTTT.